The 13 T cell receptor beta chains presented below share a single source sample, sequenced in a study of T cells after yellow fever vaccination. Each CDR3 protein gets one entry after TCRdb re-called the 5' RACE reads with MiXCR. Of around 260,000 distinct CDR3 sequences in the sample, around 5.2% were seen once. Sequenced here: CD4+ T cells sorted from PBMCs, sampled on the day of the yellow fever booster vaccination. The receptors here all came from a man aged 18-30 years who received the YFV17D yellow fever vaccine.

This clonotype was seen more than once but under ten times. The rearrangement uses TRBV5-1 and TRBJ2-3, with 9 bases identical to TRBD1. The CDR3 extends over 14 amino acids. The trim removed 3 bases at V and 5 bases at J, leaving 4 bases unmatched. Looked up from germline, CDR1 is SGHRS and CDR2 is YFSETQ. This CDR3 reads CASSSGQGKDTQYF. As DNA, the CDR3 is TGCGCCAGCAGCTCAGGACAGGGGAAAGATACGCAGTATTTT.

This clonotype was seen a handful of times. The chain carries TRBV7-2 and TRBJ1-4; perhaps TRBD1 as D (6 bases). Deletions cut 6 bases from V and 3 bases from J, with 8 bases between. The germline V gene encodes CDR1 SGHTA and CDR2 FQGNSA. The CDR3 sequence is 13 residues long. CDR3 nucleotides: TGTGCCAGCAGGGGGGGGCCTAATGAAAAACTGTTTTTT. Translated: CASRGGPNEKLFF.

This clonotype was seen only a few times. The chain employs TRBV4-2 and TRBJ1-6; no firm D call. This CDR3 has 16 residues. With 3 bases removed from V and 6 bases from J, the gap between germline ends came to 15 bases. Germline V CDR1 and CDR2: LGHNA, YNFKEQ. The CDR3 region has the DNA TGTGCCAGCAGCCACCGCCTGGCCGAGGGTAATTCACCCCTCCACTTT. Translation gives CASSHRLAEGNSPLHF.

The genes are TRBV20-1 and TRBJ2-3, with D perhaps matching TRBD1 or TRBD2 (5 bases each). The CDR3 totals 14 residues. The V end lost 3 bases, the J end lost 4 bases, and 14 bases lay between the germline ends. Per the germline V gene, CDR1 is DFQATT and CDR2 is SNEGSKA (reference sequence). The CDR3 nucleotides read TGCAGTGCTAGTGGGCAGGGACCCGCAGATACGCAGTATTTT. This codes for CSASGQGPADTQYF.

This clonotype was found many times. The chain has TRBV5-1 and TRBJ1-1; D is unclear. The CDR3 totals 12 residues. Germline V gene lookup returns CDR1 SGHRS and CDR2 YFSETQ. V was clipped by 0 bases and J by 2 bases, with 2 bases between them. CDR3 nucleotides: TGCGCCAGCAGCTTGGTCAACACTGAAGCTTTCTTT. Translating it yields CASSLVNTEAFF.

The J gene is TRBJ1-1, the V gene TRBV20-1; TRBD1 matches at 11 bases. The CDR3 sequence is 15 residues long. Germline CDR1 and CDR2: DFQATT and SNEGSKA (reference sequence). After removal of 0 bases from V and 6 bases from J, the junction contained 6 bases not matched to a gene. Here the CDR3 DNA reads TGCAGTGCTAGAGATCCGGGACAGGGGGGTCCTGAAGCTTTCTTT. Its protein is CSARDPGQGGPEAFF.

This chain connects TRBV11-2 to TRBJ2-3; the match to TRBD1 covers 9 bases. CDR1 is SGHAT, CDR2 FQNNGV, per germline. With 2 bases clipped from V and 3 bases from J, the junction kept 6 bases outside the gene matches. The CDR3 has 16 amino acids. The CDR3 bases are TGTGCCAGCAGCTTAAGGACCGGGACAGGGACAGATACGCAGTATTTT. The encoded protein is CASSLRTGTGTDTQYF.

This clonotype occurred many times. CDR3: CASSQDTRPGTGGLAFF. The CDR3 DNA reads as TGCGCCAGCAGCCAAGATACACGCCCCGGGACAGGGGGCTTAGCTTTCTTT. The genes are TRBV4-1 and TRBJ1-1; 12 bases map to TRBD1. Trimming removed 0 bases from V and 10 bases from J; junction bases left unmatched: 12. The CDR3 has 17 residues. Germline V CDR1 and CDR2: MGHRA, YSYEKL.

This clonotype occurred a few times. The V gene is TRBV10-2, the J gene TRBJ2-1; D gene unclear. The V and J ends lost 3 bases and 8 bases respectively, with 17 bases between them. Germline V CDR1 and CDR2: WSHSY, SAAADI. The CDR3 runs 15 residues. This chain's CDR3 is CASSDSSTLGDEQFF. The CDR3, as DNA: TGCGCCAGCAGTGATTCCTCGACTCTCGGCGATGAGCAGTTCTTC.

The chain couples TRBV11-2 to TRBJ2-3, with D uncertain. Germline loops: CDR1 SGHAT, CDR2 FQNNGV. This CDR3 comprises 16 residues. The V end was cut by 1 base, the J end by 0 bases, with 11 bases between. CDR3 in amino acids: CASSLGVILSTDTQYF. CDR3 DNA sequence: TGTGCCAGCAGCTTAGGCGTGATCCTTAGCACAGATACGCAGTATTTT.

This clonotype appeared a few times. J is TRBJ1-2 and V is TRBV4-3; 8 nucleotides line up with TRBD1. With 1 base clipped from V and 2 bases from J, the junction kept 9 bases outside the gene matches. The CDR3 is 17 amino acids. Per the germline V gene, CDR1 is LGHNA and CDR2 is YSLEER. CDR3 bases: TGCGCCAGCAGCCAAGGGTCGGTGGGACAGGTAAACTATGGCTACACCTTC. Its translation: CASSQGSVGQVNYGYTF.

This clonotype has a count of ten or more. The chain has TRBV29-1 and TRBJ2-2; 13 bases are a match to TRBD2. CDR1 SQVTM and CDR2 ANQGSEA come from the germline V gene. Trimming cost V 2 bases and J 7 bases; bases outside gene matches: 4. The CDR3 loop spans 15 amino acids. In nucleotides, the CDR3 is TGCAGCGTTGAAAGGACTAGCGGGGGAAGCGGGGAGCTGTTTTTT. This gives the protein CSVERTSGGSGELFF.

CDR3 protein: CASSARQGSDGYTF. CDR3 coding DNA: TGTGCCAGCAGTGCCCGGCAGGGTTCGGATGGCTACACCTTC. The V gene is TRBV6-2 or TRBV6-3, the J gene TRBJ1-2; D is possibly TRBD1 (5 bases). Germline CDR1 reads MNHEY; CDR2 reads SVGEGT. The ends were cut back, 5 bases at V and 6 bases at J, with 16 bases in the middle. The CDR3 is 14 residues long.